This is a list of T cell receptor beta chains from one sample in a study of OX40 agonist ivuxolimab in advanced cancers. The table came from immunoSEQ multiplex PCR; TCRdb's copy has only in-frame clones and leaves some out. Of about 76,000 clones in the sample, approximately 88% are singletons; the top ten hold approximately 13%. The sample was CD4+ or CD8+ T cells sorted from blood, taken in a trial of the OX40 agonist ivuxolimab. These receptors originate from an adult with an advanced solid tumor such as melanoma, head and neck, liver or kidney cancer. The CDR3 runs from the conserved cysteine through the conserved F or W. A D gene is named only where the DNA matches it firmly. Rows give clone size only sometimes, using once, few, many, or a class for an expanded clone.

v_gene	d_gene	abundance	j_gene	CDR3aa	CDR3nt
TRBV29-1	.	few	TRBJ2-7	CSADSVLGEQYF	TGCAGCGCGGACAGTGTGTTAGGCGAGCAGTACTTC
TRBV4-2	.	.	TRBJ1-3	CASSLVGARNTIYF	TGTGCCAGCAGCTTGGTGGGCGCGAGAAACACCATATATTTT
TRBV5-8	TRBD1	few	TRBJ1-5	CASSFGTGVYSNQPQHF	TGTGCCAGCAGCTTTGGGACAGGGGTATATAGCAATCAGCCCCAGCATTTT
TRBV4-1	.	.	TRBJ2-2	CASSRTGELFF	TGCGCCAGCAGTCGCACCGGGGAGCTGTTTTTT
TRBV28	.	few	TRBJ2-3	CASSLVGSTDTQYF	TGTGCCAGCAGTTTGGTCGGAAGCACAGATACGCAGTATTTT
TRBV9	TRBD1	medium-sized	TRBJ2-6	CASSVSRDRGILVANVLTF	TGTGCCAGCAGCGTGAGCCGGGACAGGGGAATTTTGGTGGCCAACGTCCTGACTTTC
TRBV21-1	.	.	TRBJ2-6	CASSSDIATQSRANVLTF	TGTGCCAGCAGCAGCGACATAGCTACACAAAGTCGGGCCAACGTCCTGACTTTC
TRBV2	.	.	TRBJ1-1	CASQRRLGTEAFF	TGTGCCAGCCAGCGGAGGTTGGGCACTGAAGCTTTCTTT
TRBV9	TRBD2	.	TRBJ2-1	CASSGEGRTSGSGEQFF	TGTGCCAGCAGCGGTGAGGGCAGGACTAGCGGGAGTGGTGAGCAGTTCTTC
TRBV30	TRBD1	.	TRBJ2-2	CAFSRGQYTGELFF	TGTGCCTTCTCCAGGGGGCAGTACACCGGGGAGCTGTTTTTT
TRBV30	TRBD1	once	TRBJ2-5	CAWSSGTGVIKKETQYF	TGTGCCTGGAGTTCCGGGACAGGGGTTATAAAAAAAGAGACCCAGTACTTC
TRBV7-7	TRBD2	.	TRBJ2-5	CASSLGAGLQETQYF	TGTGCTAGCAGCTTAGGAGCGGGACTCCAAGAGACCCAGTACTTC
TRBV7-9	.	.	TRBJ1-1	CASSWNTEAFF	TGTGCCAGCAGCTGGAACACTGAAGCTTTCTTT
TRBV2	.	.	TRBJ2-7	CASSEIYEQYF	TGTGCCAGCAGTGAAATCTACGAGCAGTACTTC
TRBV5-4	.	.	TRBJ1-5	CASSSDQNQPQHF	TGTGCCAGCAGCTCGGACCAGAATCAGCCCCAGCATTTT
TRBV29-1	.	.	TRBJ2-7	CSVLGRDGDSYEQYF	TGCAGCGTCCTGGGCCGGGACGGAGACTCCTACGAGCAGTACTTC
TRBV27	.	.	TRBJ1-1	CASGSRGTEAFF	TGTGCCAGCGGCTCTCGGGGCACTGAAGCTTTCTTT
TRBV18	.	.	TRBJ1-2	CASSRTPGRNNYGYTF	TGTGCCAGCTCACGTACCCCGGGACGGAACAACTATGGCTACACCTTC
TRBV9	TRBD1	.	TRBJ2-1	CASRAGTGRLSEPIF	TGTGCCAGCAGGGCCGGGACAGGGAGACTCTCGGAGCCAATCTTC
TRBV7-8	.	.	TRBJ1-3	CASSQGGRNTIYF	TGTGCCAGCAGCCAGGGAGGGAGAAACACCATATATTTT
TRBV19	.	.	TRBJ1-2	CASSWGPLVGSYGYTF	TGTGCCAGTAGTTGGGGGCCCCTGGTAGGCTCCTATGGCTACACCTTC
TRBV28	TRBD1	.	TRBJ1-1	CASSPGGTEAFF	TGTGCCAGCAGTCCAGGGGGGACTGAAGCTTTCTTT
TRBV28	.	.	TRBJ2-2	CASSRRDNPTGELFF	TGTGCCAGCAGCCGTAGGGACAACCCCACCGGGGAGCTGTTTTTT
TRBV6-6	TRBD1	once	TRBJ1-5	CASSPGGVGQPQHF	TGTGCCAGCAGTCCAGGGGGCGTCGGTCAGCCCCAGCATTTT
TRBV30	.	.	TRBJ2-2	CALNTGELFF	TGTGCCCTGAACACCGGGGAGCTGTTTTTT
TRBV6-6	.	.	TRBJ1-3	CASSYLQLSGGNTIYF	TGTGCCAGCAGTTACTTACAGCTTTCGGGCGGAAACACCATATATTTT
TRBV7-2	TRBD1	.	TRBJ2-7	CASSKPGQGVYEQYF	TGTGCCAGCAGCAAACCGGGACAGGGGGTTTACGAGCAGTACTTC
TRBV6-6	.	.	TRBJ2-1	CASSYSRWDEQFF	TGTGCCAGCAGTTACTCCCGGTGGGATGAGCAGTTCTTC
TRBV5-1	.	.	TRBJ2-7	CASSLASSLQQYF	TGCGCCAGCAGCTTGGCTAGTTCCTTACAGCAGTACTTC
TRBV29-1	.	.	TRBJ1-5	CSVVVGAREDQPQHF	TGCAGCGTGGTCGTTGGGGCAAGGGAAGATCAGCCCCAGCATTTT
TRBV7-9	.	.	TRBJ2-7	CASSPKGPHEQYF	TGTGCCAGCAGCCCGAAGGGGCCCCACGAGCAGTACTTC
TRBV5-6	TRBD1	.	TRBJ2-1	CASRVGTGFYNEQFF	TGTGCCAGCAGGGTGGGGACAGGCTTCTACAATGAGCAGTTCTTC
TRBV4-1	.	.	TRBJ2-1	CASSQDRTSWYEQFF	TGCGCCAGCAGCCAAGATCGTACTAGCTGGTATGAGCAGTTCTTC
TRBV5-1	.	.	TRBJ1-1	CASSERNTEAFF	TGCGCCAGCAGCGAACGGAACACTGAAGCTTTCTTT
TRBV15	TRBD1	.	TRBJ2-1	CATSQLRQGLEQFF	TGTGCCACCAGCCAACTTAGACAGGGGCTTGAGCAGTTCTTC
TRBV5-4	.	.	TRBJ1-2	CASTKGGSDYGYTF	TGTGCCAGCACCAAGGGGGGGAGCGATTATGGCTACACCTTC
TRBV27	TRBD1	.	TRBJ1-1	CASSSPGQGNTEAFF	TGTGCCAGCAGTTCCCCGGGACAGGGGAACACTGAAGCTTTCTTT
TRBV5-4	TRBD2	.	TRBJ2-5	CASSTFGLAETQYF	TGTGCCAGCAGCACCTTCGGACTAGCGGAGACCCAGTACTTC
TRBV12-1	.	.	TRBJ2-7	CASSPPGGRTYEQYF	TGTGCCAGCAGCCCGCCCGGGGGGCGGACATATGAGCAGTACTTC
TRBV19	.	.	TRBJ2-3	CASSNQLAASTDTQYF	TGTGCCAGTAGTAACCAACTAGCTGCTAGCACAGATACGCAGTATTTT
TRBV9	TRBD2	.	TRBJ2-3	CASSATSGTPTDTQYF	TGTGCCAGCAGCGCCACTAGCGGGACGCCGACAGATACGCAGTATTTT
TRBV10-3	.	.	TRBJ2-5	CAISGSRLQETQYF	TGTGCCATCAGCGGGTCCCGCTTACAAGAGACCCAGTACTTC
TRBV11-3	TRBD2	.	TRBJ2-7	CASSLEAAGDFGDEQYF	TGTGCCAGCAGCTTAGAGGCTGCGGGAGACTTTGGTGACGAGCAGTACTTC
TRBV30	.	.	TRBJ2-2	CAWNKKGSTGELFF	TGTGCCTGGAACAAAAAAGGGTCGACCGGGGAGCTGTTTTTT
TRBV6-5	.	.	TRBJ1-1	CASSPRGNTEAFF	TGTGCCAGCAGTCCCCGAGGGAACACTGAAGCTTTCTTT
TRBV28	TRBD2	once	TRBJ2-1	CASSGTSGRASLNNEQFF	TGTGCCAGCAGTGGTACTAGCGGGAGGGCCTCGTTAAACAATGAGCAGTTCTTC
TRBV5-5	.	.	TRBJ2-7	CASSLATGSTYEQYF	TGTGCCAGCAGCTTGGCAACAGGATCTACCTACGAGCAGTACTTC
TRBV30	TRBD1	.	TRBJ2-4	CAWRAGTGKNIQYF	TGTGCCTGGAGAGCCGGGACAGGGAAAAACATTCAGTACTTC
TRBV6-5	.	.	TRBJ1-3	CASSYLGEGNTIYF	TGTGCCAGCAGTTATTTGGGGGAGGGAAACACCATATATTTT
TRBV27	TRBD1	.	TRBJ1-1	CASIEIRDRGKAFF	TGTGCCAGCATAGAGATTCGGGACAGGGGTAAAGCTTTCTTT
TRBV6-4	TRBD2	once	TRBJ2-1	CASSALAEHYNEQFF	TGTGCCAGCAGTGCACTAGCGGAACACTACAATGAGCAGTTCTTC